Listed below are T cell receptor beta chains from one sample, sequenced in a study of cytomegalovirus exposure and HLA in healthy donors. TCRdb keeps only in-frame clones here, not all; method: immunoSEQ multiplex PCR. The sample shows fewer than 200,000 clones, roughly 80% of them seen only once. The specimen was PBMCs. The receptor set was obtained from a woman under 30 in good health and CMV-seronegative. The CDR3 runs from the conserved cysteine through the conserved F or W. Each record gives: CDR3 protein, CDR3 DNA, D gene, V gene, J gene, clone size. A D gene is named only where the DNA matches it firmly. Rows may omit the clone size; those that give it use once, few, many or a size class.

CDR3 protein: CASSQSGGMNEQFF
CDR3 DNA: TGCGCCAGCAGCCAATCGGGGGGGATGAATGAGCAGTTCTTC
D gene: TRBD2
V gene: TRBV4-1
J gene: TRBJ2-1
clone size: NA

CDR3 protein: CASSSRVTGGTDTQYF
CDR3 DNA: TGTGCCAGCAGCTCGAGGGTTACAGGGGGTACAGATACGCAGTATTTT
D gene: TRBD1
V gene: TRBV13
J gene: TRBJ2-3
clone size: NA

CDR3 protein: CASSSTGGTDTQYF
CDR3 DNA: TGTGCCAGCAGTTCGACAGGGGGCACAGATACGCAGTATTTT
D gene: TRBD1
V gene: TRBV27
J gene: TRBJ2-3
clone size: NA

CDR3 protein: CASSPRGGMDTGELFF
CDR3 DNA: TGTGCCAGCTCACCACGCGGGGGGATGGACACCGGGGAGCTGTTTTTT
D gene: TRBD2
V gene: TRBV18
J gene: TRBJ2-2
clone size: NA

CDR3 protein: CASSLARVSSYNEQFF
CDR3 DNA: TGTGCCAGCAGCTTAGCCCGGGTAAGCTCCTACAATGAGCAGTTCTTC
D gene: NA
V gene: TRBV7-2
J gene: TRBJ2-1
clone size: NA

CDR3 protein: CASSLELADTQYF
CDR3 DNA: TGCGCCAGCAGCTTGGAGCTAGCGGATACGCAGTATTTT
D gene: NA
V gene: TRBV5-1
J gene: TRBJ2-3
clone size: NA

CDR3 protein: CASSSAATHEQYF
CDR3 DNA: TGTGCCAGCAGTTCGGCGGCAACCCACGAGCAGTACTTC
D gene: NA
V gene: TRBV6-5
J gene: TRBJ2-7
clone size: once

CDR3 protein: CASSSNPTSGSDNEQFF
CDR3 DNA: TGTGCCAGCAGCTCCAACCCCACTAGCGGGAGTGACAATGAGCAGTTCTTC
D gene: TRBD2
V gene: TRBV9
J gene: TRBJ2-1
clone size: NA

CDR3 protein: CATSRDPGGLTEAFF
CDR3 DNA: TGTGCCACCAGCAGAGATCCTGGGGGCTTGACTGAAGCTTTCTTT
D gene: NA
V gene: TRBV15
J gene: TRBJ1-1
clone size: NA

CDR3 protein: CASSPPGLAGETQYF
CDR3 DNA: TGTGCCAGCAGCCCCCCGGGACTAGCGGGAGAGACCCAGTACTTC
D gene: TRBD2
V gene: TRBV27
J gene: TRBJ2-5
clone size: NA

CDR3 protein: CASSDPPEYSYNEQFF
CDR3 DNA: TGTGCCAGCAGTGACCCCCCGGAGTACTCCTACAATGAGCAGTTCTTC
D gene: NA
V gene: TRBV25-1
J gene: TRBJ2-1
clone size: NA

CDR3 protein: CASSEAGGKGGYTF
CDR3 DNA: TGTGCCAGCAGTGAAGCGGGGGGGAAGGGGGGATACACCTTC
D gene: NA
V gene: TRBV2
J gene: TRBJ1-2
clone size: NA

CDR3 protein: CASSLSPLGQGVPYEQYF
CDR3 DNA: TGTGCCAGCAGTTTATCACCCCTCGGACAGGGGGTACCCTACGAGCAGTACTTC
D gene: TRBD1
V gene: TRBV27
J gene: TRBJ2-7
clone size: NA

CDR3 protein: CAWSPDKNYGYTF
CDR3 DNA: TGTGCCTGGAGTCCGGACAAGAACTATGGCTACACCTTC
D gene: NA
V gene: TRBV30
J gene: TRBJ1-2
clone size: NA

CDR3 protein: CASSLGDRGPDTQYF
CDR3 DNA: TGTGCCAGCAGCTTAGGGGACAGGGGGCCAGATACGCAGTATTTT
D gene: TRBD1
V gene: TRBV7-9
J gene: TRBJ2-3
clone size: NA

CDR3 protein: CATTNTHEQYF
CDR3 DNA: TGTGCCACGACTAATACCCACGAGCAGTACTTC
D gene: NA
V gene: TRBV19
J gene: TRBJ2-7
clone size: NA

CDR3 protein: CASSLGGGAFNEQFF
CDR3 DNA: TGCGCCAGCAGCTTGGGAGGGGGCGCTTTCAATGAGCAGTTCTTC
D gene: TRBD1
V gene: TRBV5-1
J gene: TRBJ2-1
clone size: NA

CDR3 protein: CATRGRTGLATEAFF
CDR3 DNA: TGTGCCACCAGGGGGAGGACAGGGCTTGCCACTGAAGCTTTCTTT
D gene: TRBD1
V gene: TRBV15
J gene: TRBJ1-1
clone size: once

CDR3 protein: CASSNSRDSTNQPQHF
CDR3 DNA: TGTGCCAGCAGTAATTCTAGGGACAGTACCAATCAGCCCCAGCATTTT
D gene: TRBD1
V gene: TRBV7-8
J gene: TRBJ1-5
clone size: NA

CDR3 protein: CASSGLAGGPNEQFF
CDR3 DNA: TGCGCCAGCAGCGGATTAGCGGGAGGGCCGAATGAGCAGTTCTTC
D gene: TRBD2
V gene: TRBV5-1
J gene: TRBJ2-1
clone size: NA

CDR3 protein: CASSSQGGTGELFF
CDR3 DNA: TGCGCCAGCAGCTCACAGGGGGGCACCGGGGAGCTGTTTTTT
D gene: TRBD1
V gene: TRBV5-1
J gene: TRBJ2-2
clone size: NA

CDR3 protein: CASSVKLAGGGNEQFF
CDR3 DNA: TGCGCCAGCAGTGTGAAACTAGCGGGAGGTGGGAATGAGCAGTTCTTC
D gene: TRBD2
V gene: TRBV10-1
J gene: TRBJ2-1
clone size: NA

CDR3 protein: CASSLGQGRYGYTF
CDR3 DNA: TGTGCCAGCAGCCTAGGACAGGGGAGGTATGGCTACACCTTC
D gene: TRBD1
V gene: TRBV5-6
J gene: TRBJ1-2
clone size: NA

CDR3 protein: CASSERGAGLRDTQYF
CDR3 DNA: TGTGCCAGCAGCGAAAGAGGAGCGGGGTTAAGAGATACGCAGTATTTT
D gene: TRBD2
V gene: TRBV5-6
J gene: TRBJ2-3
clone size: few

CDR3 protein: CASSQDRRGTNYGYTF
CDR3 DNA: TGTGCCAGCAGCCAAGATAGGAGGGGCACTAACTATGGCTACACCTTC
D gene: NA
V gene: TRBV4-2
J gene: TRBJ1-2
clone size: NA